The 3 T cell receptor beta chains reported below all come from one sample, sequenced in a study of blood T cell repertoires in COVID-19. Profiled with immunoSEQ multiplex PCR; TCRdb holds only in-frame clones, not every one. The sample contains 140,000 to 150,000 clones, 88% of which appear only once. Input material: PBMCs or T cells enriched from blood (not recorded which). The source of these receptors is a woman aged 25 to 39 with acute COVID-19.

The genes are TRBV14 and TRBJ2-7, with 8 bases that match TRBD2. Germline-derived CDR1 and CDR2 are SGHDN and FVKESK. With 4 bases clipped from V and 6 bases from J, the junction kept 5 bases outside the gene matches. This CDR3 is 13 amino acids long. The CDR3 region has the DNA TGTGCCAGCAGCCTTCTCCTAGCGGGCGAGCAGTACTTC. Translating it yields CASSLLLAGEQYF.

Written as DNA, the CDR3 is TGTGCCAGCAGTGCGACTCATACCACAGATACGCAGTATTTT. Translated: CASSATHTTDTQYF. This chain links TRBV25-1 with TRBJ2-3; D remains ambiguous. CDR1 and CDR2 (germline): MGHDK, SYGVNS. This CDR3 spans 14 amino acids. The V end was cut by 4 bases, the J end by 2 bases, with 10 bases between. Variable domain in full (rest from reference TRBV25-1 and TRBJ2-3): EADIYQTPRYLVIGTGKKITLECSQTMGHDKMYWYQQDPGMELHLIHYSYGVNSTEKGDLSSESTVSRIRTEHFPLTLESARPSHTSQYLCASSATHTTDTQYFGPGTRLTVL.

The chain employs TRBV30 and TRBJ1-3; TRBD1 might be the D (6 bases). V dropped 2 bases and J dropped 3 bases, with 11 bases sitting between them. Germline assignment: CDR1 GTSNPN and CDR2 SVGIG (reference sequence). This CDR3 is built from 14 residues. The CDR3 is CAWSSGAVGNTIYF. CDR3 sequence (DNA): TGTGCCTGGAGTTCAGGGGCCGTTGGAAACACCATATATTTT.